This T cell receptor beta chain was observed in a study of graft-versus-host responses after intestinal transplantation. Across the whole study: Multivisceral, liver-intestinal, or isolated intestinal transplants were performed in recipients. Each recipient received anti-thymocyte globulin induction, then tacrolimus and steroids for about 3 years.

Method: immunoSEQ multiplex PCR; TCRdb's copy keeps in-frame clones and lacks some. The sample shows about 80,000 clones, 92% of them seen only once. The CDR3 contains 13 residues. V dropped 5 bases and J dropped 0 bases, with 8 bases sitting between them. Germline V gene data show CDR1 as MNHEY and CDR2 as SVGAGI. Points from the study as a whole: In recipient marrow, GvH clones were found, and some appeared first in ileum or blood. Early post-transplant HvG declines showed an association with peak circulating GvH clone levels.

About this clone itself: Its antigen is unidentified.

The clonotype comes from a human patient who received an intestinal transplant, so some T cells may come from the graft donor. V is TRBV6-5 and J is TRBJ2-7; D uncertain. The material was PBMCs, obtained 98 days after intestinal transplantation. In nucleotides, the CDR3 is TGTGCCAGCAGTGAAGGCGGCTCCTACGAGCAGTACTTC. Translation: CASSEGGSYEQYF.